This TCR beta chain came from a study of T cells in Graves' hyperthyroidism and ophthalmopathy (dated by TCRdb to the late 2010s). Study-level background: Peripheral blood was collected at initial diagnosis, before any treatment. Following sampling, methimazole starting at 30 mg daily was given to hyperthyroidism patients, and high-dose intravenous methylprednisolone was given to ophthalmopathy patients. In roughly six Graves' hyperthyroidism patients, the study also compared T-cell repertoires from thyroid tissue with T-cell repertoires from blood. Prospective prediction of ophthalmopathy was tested in an independent validation cohort consisting of 18 to 20 hyperthyroidism patients and over 15 patients who later progressed to ophthalmopathy. The roughly 90 discovery patients were divided at random into training and test sets in a 7:3 ratio. The paper describes TCR Vbeta CDR3 sequencing of 120 to 150 peripheral blood samples, made up of 43 ophthalmopathy patients, approximately 73 hyperthyroidism patients and around 17 progressor patients. To identify distinguishing TCR V-J signatures, a discovery cohort of 90 to 100 patients was used, comprising roughly 45 with Graves' ophthalmopathy and some 60 with stable Graves' hyperthyroidism.

Study-level results and caveats: In validation, progression to ophthalmopathy was predicted by the model with roughly 69% sensitivity and roughly 76% specificity, a median of about 6.8 months before onset. A 13 V-J signature model separated ophthalmopathy from stable hyperthyroidism, with approximately 87% sensitivity and 81% to 83% specificity in cross-validation and 80%/75% in testing. Sample size was not statistically predetermined, and blinding of investigators to group allocation was not performed. Most expanded thyroid clonotypes (frequency above 0.001) were also detected in blood, suggesting blood repertoires may reflect thyroid immune responses.

Between the V and J ends, shortened by 2 bases and 4 bases respectively, the junction contains 7 bases. The germline V gene gives CDR1 as MGHRA and CDR2 as YSYEKL. The CDR3 holds 13 amino acids from the cysteine to the phenylalanine. The entry retains the CDR3 DNA only, 39 bases that are in frame from base 1. Stable Graves' hyperthyroidism was defined as the absence of progression to ophthalmopathy over 18 months of follow-up. Hyperthyroidism patients were aged 18 to 65 years and newly diagnosed, with disease duration of less than 2 months. Any patient with an uncontrolled infection, another autoimmune disease, pregnancy or lactation was excluded. Diagnoses were established on the basis of clinical symptoms, serum thyroxine and TRAb, thyroid ultrasound, and orbital computed tomography. PBMCs were isolated from 7.5 to 10 ml of fresh peripheral blood by Ficoll-Paque density gradient centrifugation. Total RNA was extracted with Trizol reagent, and quality was checked on an Agilent 2100 Bioanalyzer.

Amplification of TCR beta CDR3 regions was carried out from RNA transcripts. The first round of RT-PCR for the TCR CDR3 was performed with the HTBI primer set and the Qiagen OneStep RT-PCR kit. Libraries were constructed in a second round of multiplex PCR, after which size selection and purification were carried out. Sequencing of the libraries was done on an Illumina HiSeq2000 using paired-end 100 bp reads. Turning to the authors' computational methods: SOAPnuke was used to process the raw data, removing reads that contained adapters or uncalled bases, had a mean Phred below 15, or lacked an exact match to the constant primer or identifier. High-quality paired reads were merged using COPE v1.2.5, and each unique nucleotide sequence was defined as a clonotype. MiTCR v1.1 was used to align clonotypes to the IMGT TRBV, TRBD and TRBJ reference segments. Only V-J combinations with frequency above 0.0001, covering approximately 99% of repertoires, were analysed. The TCS score was defined as the ratio of F50 (clonal expansion) to E x V (chaos), calculated using BLOSUM62-based TCRdist between CDR3 peptides within each V-J. Welch's t-statistics and random forest reduced 500 to 550 V-J features to 13, which were used in a naive Bayes classifier (R e1071). TCRdb applied fastp at Q25 and MiXCR to the public reads, then kept only in-frame beta chains. Each entry merges the rows of one CDR3 protein and shows their most common DNA and genes. None of the V and J calls come from the authors' own analysis; TCRdb made them. The sample table holds roughly 750,000 distinct CDR3 sequences, of which approximately 16% were seen once. The leading ten clones occupy approximately 8% of the sample.

This clonotype has only a few counts. Its antigen is unknown. No base quality values were provided; no much bigger clone lies one nucleotide off. Sequenced: blood. The source of this sequence is a man aged 18-30 years with Graves' hyperthyroidism. The sequence links TRBV4-1 to TRBJ2-3; the D gene assignment is ambiguous. The nucleotide sequence reads TGCGCCAGCAGCCAATACTCTCCAGATACGCAGTATTTT. It translates as CASSQYSPDTQYF.